This TCR beta chain is drawn from a study of Graves' ophthalmopathy and Graves' hyperthyroidism. Findings and limits, study-wide: Blood contained most expanded thyroid clonotypes exceeding 0.001 frequency. Ophthalmopathy progression cases were predicted by the model with roughly 70% sensitivity and about 72% specificity.

Where ophthalmopathy was present, donors had moderate-to-severe activity, CAS ≥3, NOSPECS ≥4 and duration under 3 months. For repertoire sequencing, the TCR beta CDR3 regions were amplified from RNA transcripts. Second-round multiplex PCR came after a first-round RT-PCR that employed HTBI primers. TCRdb called the multiplex PCR reads again in MiXCR, with one record for every CDR3 protein. Among about 220,000 distinct CDR3 sequences listed, roughly 21% were seen once. With regard to this clonotype: Antigen specificity is unknown.

V was shortened by 8 bases and J by 1 base, with 15 bases between the two germline ends. The CDR3 length is 14 residues. Germline V gene lookup returns CDR1 KGHSY and CDR2 FQNENV. The source of this sequence is a woman in her forties or fifties with Graves' ophthalmopathy. This rearrangement joins TRBV16 to TRBJ2-7; either TRBD1 or TRBD2 may supply D (5 bases each). Sequenced input: peripheral blood. The CDR3 loop is CASGSGAASYEQYF. CDR3 sequence (DNA): TGTGCCAGCGGATCCGGGGCAGCTTCCTACGAGCAGTACTTC.